This is a list of T cell receptor beta chains from one sample in a study of cytomegalovirus exposure and HLA in healthy donors. TCRdb's copy holds only in-frame clones and misses some; the assay was immunoSEQ multiplex PCR. The sample has about 200,000 clones; about 70% are singletons. Source material: PBMCs. All receptors come from a woman aged 25-40 years in good health and CMV-seronegative. Both conserved end residues are part of each CDR3. The order of the fields is clone size, J gene, V gene, D gene, CDR3 protein, CDR3 DNA. D genes are given only for firm matches. For some rows the clone size is stated as once, few or many, or as a class when expanded; others skip it.

size: .
J: TRBJ2-7
V: TRBV7-3
D: TRBD1
CDR3: CASSYSQGYEQYF
DNA: TGTGCCAGCAGCTATTCACAGGGGTACGAGCAGTACTTC

size: .
J: TRBJ2-1
V: TRBV10-1
D: TRBD1
CDR3: CASSGRQGIQFF
DNA: TGCGCCAGCAGTGGACGACAGGGTATACAGTTCTTC

size: few
J: TRBJ2-5
V: TRBV19
D: TRBD1
CDR3: CASGQGAFETQYF
DNA: TGTGCCAGTGGGCAGGGGGCGTTCGAGACCCAGTACTTC

size: few
J: TRBJ1-5
V: TRBV7-2
D: TRBD1
CDR3: CASSRDRGAQHF
DNA: TGTGCCAGCAGCCGTGACAGGGGGGCCCAGCATTTT

size: .
J: TRBJ2-2
V: TRBV6-1
D: .
CDR3: CASSAQGDTGELFF
DNA: TGTGCCAGCAGTGCACAGGGAGACACCGGGGAGCTGTTTTTT

size: .
J: TRBJ2-2
V: TRBV4-3
D: .
CDR3: CASSQDRRASGLELFF
DNA: TGCGCCAGCAGCCAAGATCGGAGGGCGAGCGGGCTGGAGCTGTTTTTT

size: .
J: TRBJ2-2
V: TRBV4-3
D: TRBD2
CDR3: CASSQARSAGVSGELFF
DNA: TGCGCCAGCAGCCAAGCCCGCTCGGCGGGAGTTTCCGGGGAGCTGTTTTTT

size: once
J: TRBJ2-7
V: TRBV28
D: TRBD2
CDR3: CASSSGAGGYEQYF
DNA: TGTGCCAGCAGTTCGGGAGCGGGGGGCTACGAGCAGTACTTC

size: few
J: TRBJ2-5
V: TRBV2
D: .
CDR3: CASSARLQETQYF
DNA: TGTGCCAGCAGTGCCAGGCTCCAAGAGACCCAGTACTTC

size: .
J: TRBJ1-2
V: TRBV27
D: TRBD1
CDR3: CASTKTGAYGYTF
DNA: TGTGCCAGCACCAAGACAGGGGCCTATGGCTACACCTTC

size: once
J: TRBJ1-2
V: TRBV2
D: .
CDR3: CASSESVAGRRGAYGYTF
DNA: TGTGCCAGCAGTGAATCTGTTGCGGGTCGGAGGGGAGCCTATGGCTACACCTTC

size: .
J: TRBJ2-7
V: TRBV27
D: .
CDR3: CASSLLPSLRGNYEQYF
DNA: TGTGCCAGCAGTCTTCTCCCCTCCCTCCGGGGGAACTACGAGCAGTACTTC

size: few
J: TRBJ1-5
V: TRBV6-5
D: TRBD1
CDR3: CATRRTGTQPQHF
DNA: TGTGCCACCAGACGGACAGGAACCCAGCCCCAGCATTTT

size: few
J: TRBJ2-7
V: TRBV2
D: .
CDR3: CASNIYGYEQYF
DNA: TGTGCCAGCAATATCTACGGCTACGAGCAGTACTTC

size: .
J: TRBJ2-5
V: TRBV5-6
D: TRBD2
CDR3: CASSGGLAGELETQYF
DNA: TGTGCCAGCAGCGGAGGACTAGCGGGAGAGTTAGAGACCCAGTACTTC

size: few
J: TRBJ2-7
V: TRBV6-5
D: TRBD1
CDR3: CASSYRDRGYEQYF
DNA: TGTGCCAGCAGTTACCGGGACAGGGGCTACGAGCAGTACTTC

size: .
J: TRBJ1-5
V: TRBV5-8
D: .
CDR3: CASSLAGRFNQPQHF
DNA: TGTGCCAGCAGCCTTGCAGGGAGGTTCAATCAGCCCCAGCATTTT

size: once
J: TRBJ1-2
V: TRBV7-9
D: TRBD1
CDR3: CASSSDRGYGYTF
DNA: TGTGCCAGCAGCTCTGACAGGGGCTATGGCTACACCTTC

size: .
J: TRBJ2-3
V: TRBV19
D: TRBD1
CDR3: CASSIASDRGHTQYF
DNA: TGTGCCAGTAGTATAGCCTCCGACAGGGGGCATACGCAGTATTTT

size: few
J: TRBJ2-7
V: TRBV7-3
D: TRBD2
CDR3: CASSASGRNSYEQYF
DNA: TGTGCCAGCAGCGCTAGCGGGAGGAACTCCTACGAGCAGTACTTC

size: .
J: TRBJ2-1
V: TRBV27
D: .
CDR3: CASSFRGTEQFF
DNA: TGTGCCAGCAGTTTTCGGGGGACTGAGCAGTTCTTC

size: .
J: TRBJ2-3
V: TRBV18
D: .
CDR3: CASSLSRAGGTDTQYF
DNA: TGTGCCAGCTCACTTTCCAGGGCCGGTGGCACAGATACGCAGTATTTT

size: .
J: TRBJ1-5
V: TRBV2
D: .
CDR3: CASKKGQINQPQHF
DNA: TGTGCCAGCAAAAAAGGACAGATTAATCAGCCCCAGCATTTT

size: .
J: TRBJ1-4
V: TRBV7-2
D: TRBD1
CDR3: CASSLDRGITNEKLFF
DNA: TGTGCCAGCAGCTTGGACAGGGGCATTACGAATGAAAAACTGTTTTTT

size: .
J: TRBJ1-2
V: TRBV2
D: TRBD1
CDR3: CASLLRRQGAQLNGYTF
DNA: TGTGCCAGCTTACTAAGACGACAGGGCGCGCAATTAAATGGCTACACCTTC

size: .
J: TRBJ1-4
V: TRBV6-1
D: .
CDR3: CASTTGGSGRKLFF
DNA: TGTGCCAGCACAACGGGGGGGTCGGGGAGGAAACTGTTTTTT

size: few
J: TRBJ2-5
V: TRBV9
D: TRBD2
CDR3: CASSVGVGGAQETQYF
DNA: TGTGCCAGCAGCGTAGGCGTCGGGGGGGCTCAAGAGACCCAGTACTTC

size: .
J: TRBJ2-7
V: TRBV12-2
D: .
CDR3: CASRRRGDRDFFGSYEQYF
DNA: TGTGCAAGTCGGCGTAGGGGGGACAGGGACTTTTTTGGCTCCTACGAGCAGTACTTC

size: once
J: TRBJ1-1
V: TRBV7-9
D: TRBD1
CDR3: CASSLPTGVGTEAFF
DNA: TGTGCCAGCAGCCTCCCGACAGGGGTGGGCACTGAAGCTTTCTTT

size: .
J: TRBJ2-7
V: TRBV6-6
D: TRBD1
CDR3: CASSPRTGGSYEQYF
DNA: TGTGCCAGCAGCCCTCGGACAGGGGGCTCCTACGAGCAGTACTTC

size: few
J: TRBJ2-1
V: TRBV9
D: .
CDR3: CASSGELEPTGEQFF
DNA: TGTGCCAGCAGCGGGGAACTAGAGCCCACGGGTGAGCAGTTCTTC

size: .
J: TRBJ1-2
V: TRBV7-9
D: TRBD1
CDR3: CASSDGTVPYGYTF
DNA: TGTGCCAGCAGCGACGGGACAGTACCCTATGGCTACACCTTC

size: .
J: TRBJ1-1
V: TRBV19
D: .
CDR3: CASSMMANTEAFF
DNA: TGTGCCAGTAGTATGATGGCGAACACTGAAGCTTTCTTT

size: .
J: TRBJ1-1
V: TRBV5-4
D: .
CDR3: CATGGENTEAFF
DNA: TGTGCCACCGGAGGGGAGAACACTGAAGCTTTCTTC

size: few
J: TRBJ2-7
V: TRBV5-1
D: TRBD2
CDR3: CASSPSGPHYEQYF
DNA: TGCGCCAGCAGCCCTAGCGGCCCTCACTACGAGCAGTACTTC

size: .
J: TRBJ2-3
V: TRBV5-1
D: .
CDR3: CASSLDGTPPDTQYF
DNA: TGCGCCAGCAGCTTGGATGGGACACCCCCCGATACGCAGTATTTT

size: .
J: TRBJ1-1
V: TRBV9
D: TRBD1
CDR3: CASSKGQGLNTEAFF
DNA: TGTGCCAGCAGCAAGGGACAGGGGTTGAACACTGAAGCTTTCTTT

size: .
J: TRBJ2-7
V: TRBV5-1
D: TRBD1
CDR3: CASSKGQGSVEQYF
DNA: TGCGCCAGCAGCAAGGGACAGGGGTCTGTCGAGCAGTACTTC

size: .
J: TRBJ2-3
V: TRBV13
D: .
CDR3: CASSFSRRIYTDTQYF
DNA: TGTGCCAGCAGCTTCTCACGGCGGATCTACACAGATACGCAGTATTTT

size: .
J: TRBJ1-1
V: TRBV9
D: .
CDR3: CASSVGTGPEAFF
DNA: TGTGCCAGCAGCGTAGGAACAGGGCCTGAAGCTTTCTTT

size: .
J: TRBJ2-1
V: TRBV12-5
D: TRBD2
CDR3: CASGFRTSGRDLNEQFF
DNA: TGTGCTAGTGGTTTTAGGACTAGCGGGAGGGATCTCAATGAGCAGTTCTTC

size: .
J: TRBJ1-5
V: TRBV7-9
D: TRBD1
CDR3: CASSLNLPGGFQPQHF
DNA: TGTGCCAGCAGCTTAAATTTACCAGGGGGCTTTCAGCCCCAGCATTTT

size: .
J: TRBJ1-2
V: TRBV6-1
D: .
CDR3: CASSDGPSKHYGYTF
DNA: TGTGCCAGCAGCGATGGGCCCAGTAAGCACTATGGCTACACCTTC

size: .
J: TRBJ1-6
V: TRBV9
D: .
CDR3: CASSVVDNSPLHF
DNA: TGTGCCAGCAGCGTAGTCGATAATTCACCCCTCCACTTT

size: .
J: TRBJ2-5
V: TRBV28
D: TRBD2
CDR3: CASSLTSGEETQYF
DNA: TGTGCCAGCAGTCTCACTAGCGGAGAAGAGACCCAGTACTTC

size: few
J: TRBJ2-1
V: TRBV7-2
D: TRBD1
CDR3: CASSLRDRVYNEQFF
DNA: TGTGCCAGCAGCTTAAGGGACAGGGTCTACAATGAGCAGTTCTTC

size: .
J: TRBJ2-1
V: TRBV7-6
D: TRBD2
CDR3: CASSRSSTSGRVNEQFF
DNA: TGTGCCAGCAGCCGTTCCTCGACTAGCGGGAGAGTCAATGAGCAGTTCTTC

size: .
J: TRBJ2-7
V: TRBV7-9
D: TRBD1
CDR3: CASSDPRDRAHYEQYF
DNA: TGTGCCAGCAGCGATCCCCGGGACAGGGCTCATTACGAGCAGTACTTC

size: .
J: TRBJ2-7
V: TRBV4-2
D: TRBD2
CDR3: CASSPFGTSGAGGPYEQYF
DNA: TGTGCCAGCAGCCCTTTCGGGACTAGCGGTGCCGGGGGTCCCTACGAGCAGTACTTC

size: .
J: TRBJ1-1
V: TRBV6-1
D: .
CDR3: CASRGVGGEAFF
DNA: TGTGCCAGCAGGGGGGTGGGGGGTGAAGCTTTCTTT

size: .
J: TRBJ1-1
V: TRBV2
D: .
CDR3: CASKLNTEAFF
DNA: TGTGCCAGCAAGCTGAACACTGAAGCTTTCTTT

size: few
J: TRBJ1-5
V: TRBV19
D: .
CDR3: CASRRGNNQPQHF
DNA: TGTGCCAGTAGGCGGGGCAACAATCAGCCCCAGCATTTT

size: .
J: TRBJ1-6
V: TRBV25-1
D: TRBD1
CDR3: CASSPRQGYNSPLHF
DNA: TGTGCCAGCAGTCCGCGACAGGGTTATAATTCACCCCTCCACTTT

size: .
J: TRBJ2-2
V: TRBV11-2
D: TRBD2
CDR3: CASSLELAGLLGELFF
DNA: TGTGCCAGCAGCTTAGAATTAGCGGGACTTCTCGGGGAGCTGTTTTTT

size: .
J: TRBJ2-2
V: TRBV7-3
D: TRBD2
CDR3: CASSLRGSGRALEELFF
DNA: TGTGCCAGCAGCCTCAGGGGTAGCGGGAGGGCCCTGGAGGAGCTGTTTTTT

size: .
J: TRBJ2-2
V: TRBV19
D: .
CDR3: CASTVVGPGELFF
DNA: TGTGCCAGTACGGTCGTGGGGCCCGGGGAGCTGTTTTTT

size: .
J: TRBJ2-1
V: TRBV7-2
D: TRBD2
CDR3: CASSLSGRVSYNEQFF
DNA: TGTGCCAGCAGCTTAAGTGGGAGGGTGTCTTACAATGAGCAGTTCTTC

size: .
J: TRBJ2-1
V: TRBV5-1
D: TRBD2
CDR3: CASSSLLAGSYNEQFF
DNA: TGCGCCAGCAGCTCCCTGTTAGCGGGCTCCTACAATGAGCAGTTCTTC

size: .
J: TRBJ1-6
V: TRBV7-8
D: .
CDR3: CASSSRLGLRVESLHF
DNA: TGTGCCAGCAGCTCGAGGCTGGGACTGAGGGTTGAATCCCTCCACTTT

size: few
J: TRBJ2-3
V: TRBV9
D: .
CDR3: CASSPGLRETTDTQYF
DNA: TGTGCCAGCAGCCCTGGACTAAGAGAGACCACAGATACGCAGTATTTT